A single T cell receptor (beta chain) is shown here with its context. These data belong to a study of shared clonotypes between healthy human individuals. V was cut by 6 bases and J by 4 bases, with 11 bases left in between. The length of the CDR3 is 13 residues. Germline CDR1 and CDR2: LNHDA and SQIVND (reference sequence). Sequencing used immunoSEQ multiplex PCR; TCRdb keeps in-frame clones, though not all of them. The repertoire holds 1 million to 1.2 million clones, with approximately 77% as singletons. The specimen sequenced was memory CD4+ T cells from PBMCs. Subset noted: CD45RA-negative fraction. This TCR came from a man between 18 and 35 years old in good health. Some clones in this sample may be carry-over from other donors' samples. V and J are TRBV19 and TRBJ2-3; D might be TRBD1 or TRBD2, each matching 5 bases. CDR3 in DNA: TGTGCCAGTAGAGGGTGGGGGTCAGATACGCAGTATTTT. It yields the protein CASRGWGSDTQYF.